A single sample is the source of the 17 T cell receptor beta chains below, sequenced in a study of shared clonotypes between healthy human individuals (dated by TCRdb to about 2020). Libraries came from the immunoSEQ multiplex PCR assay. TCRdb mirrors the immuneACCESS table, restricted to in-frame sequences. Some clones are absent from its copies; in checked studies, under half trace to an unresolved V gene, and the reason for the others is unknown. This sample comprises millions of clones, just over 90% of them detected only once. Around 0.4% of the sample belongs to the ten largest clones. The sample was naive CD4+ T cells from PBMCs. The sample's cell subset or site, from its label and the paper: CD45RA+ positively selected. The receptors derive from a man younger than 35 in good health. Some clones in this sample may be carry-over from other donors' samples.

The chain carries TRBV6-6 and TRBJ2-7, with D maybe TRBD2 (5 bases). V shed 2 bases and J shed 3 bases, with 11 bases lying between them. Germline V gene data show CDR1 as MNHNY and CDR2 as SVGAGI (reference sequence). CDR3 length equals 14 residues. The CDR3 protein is CASSYGSAYYEQYF. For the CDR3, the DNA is TGTGCCAGCAGTTACGGTAGCGCCTACTACGAGCAGTACTTC.

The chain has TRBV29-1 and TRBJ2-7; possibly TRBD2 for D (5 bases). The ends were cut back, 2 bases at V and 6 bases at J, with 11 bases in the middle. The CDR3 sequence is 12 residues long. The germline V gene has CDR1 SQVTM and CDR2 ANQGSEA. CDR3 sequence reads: CSVELASSEQYF. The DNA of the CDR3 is TGCAGCGTTGAATTGGCTAGCAGCGAGCAGTACTTC.

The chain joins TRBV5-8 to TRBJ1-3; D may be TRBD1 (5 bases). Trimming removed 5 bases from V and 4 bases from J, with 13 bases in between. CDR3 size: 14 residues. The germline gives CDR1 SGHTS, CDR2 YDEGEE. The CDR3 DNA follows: TGTGCCAGCAGGCCCAGGGCTCGGGGAAACACCATATATTTT. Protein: CASRPRARGNTIYF. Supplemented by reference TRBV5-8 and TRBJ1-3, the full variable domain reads EAGVTQSPTHLIKTRGQQATLRCSPISGHTSVYWYQQALGLGLQFLLWYDEGEERNRGNFPPRFSGRQFPNYSSELNVNALELEDSALYLCASRPRARGNTIYFGEGSWLTVV.

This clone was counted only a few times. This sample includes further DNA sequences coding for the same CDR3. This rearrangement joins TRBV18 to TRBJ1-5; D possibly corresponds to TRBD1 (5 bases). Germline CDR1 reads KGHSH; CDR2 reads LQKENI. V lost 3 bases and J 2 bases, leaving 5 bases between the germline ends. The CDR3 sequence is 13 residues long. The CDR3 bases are TGTGCCAGCTCACCGGGGGGCAATCAGCCCCAGCATTTT. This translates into CASSPGGNQPQHF.

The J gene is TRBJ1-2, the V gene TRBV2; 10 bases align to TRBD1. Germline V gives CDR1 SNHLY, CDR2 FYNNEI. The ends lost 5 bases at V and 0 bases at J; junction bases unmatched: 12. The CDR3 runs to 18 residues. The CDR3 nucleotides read TGTGCCAGCAGTATAGAAAGTTGGGGACAGGGGTCTAACTATGGCTACACCTTC. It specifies CASSIESWGQGSNYGYTF. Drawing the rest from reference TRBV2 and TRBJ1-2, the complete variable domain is EPEVTQTPSHQVTQMGQEVILRCVPISNHLYFYWYRQILGQKVEFLVSFYNNEISEKSEIFDDQFSVERPDGSNFTLKIRSTKLEDSAMYFCASSIESWGQGSNYGYTFGSGTRLTVV.

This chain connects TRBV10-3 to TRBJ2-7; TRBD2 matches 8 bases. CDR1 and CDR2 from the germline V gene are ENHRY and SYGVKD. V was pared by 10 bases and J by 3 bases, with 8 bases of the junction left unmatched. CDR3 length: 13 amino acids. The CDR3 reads CATAGGSYYEQYF. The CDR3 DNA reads TGTGCCACCGCGGGAGGTTCTTACTACGAGCAGTACTTC.

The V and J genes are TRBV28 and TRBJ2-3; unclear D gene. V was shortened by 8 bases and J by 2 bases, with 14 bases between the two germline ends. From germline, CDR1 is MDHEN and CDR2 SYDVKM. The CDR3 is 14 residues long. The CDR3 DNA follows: TGTGCCAGCGCGTGGTCACCGTACACAGATACGCAGTATTTT. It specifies CASAWSPYTDTQYF.

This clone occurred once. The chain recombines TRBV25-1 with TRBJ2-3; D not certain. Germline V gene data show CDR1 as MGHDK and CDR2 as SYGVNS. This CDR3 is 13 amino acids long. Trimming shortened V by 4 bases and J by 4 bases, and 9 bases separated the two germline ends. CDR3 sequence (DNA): TGTGCCAGCAGTGGGATTGTCCCAGATACGCAGTATTTT. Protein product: CASSGIVPDTQYF.

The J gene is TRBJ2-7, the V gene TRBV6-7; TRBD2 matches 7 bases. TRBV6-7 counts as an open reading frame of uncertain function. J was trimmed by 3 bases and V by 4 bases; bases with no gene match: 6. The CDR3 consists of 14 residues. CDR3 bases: TGTGCCAGCAGTTTAGACAGCGGGGACTACGAGCAGTACTTC. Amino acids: CASSLDSGDYEQYF.

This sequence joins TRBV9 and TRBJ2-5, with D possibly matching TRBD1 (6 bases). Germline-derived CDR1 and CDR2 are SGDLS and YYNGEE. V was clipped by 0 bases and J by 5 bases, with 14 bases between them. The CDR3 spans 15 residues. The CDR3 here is CASSVDRVDAETQYF. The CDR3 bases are TGTGCCAGCAGCGTAGACAGGGTGGATGCGGAGACCCAGTACTTC.

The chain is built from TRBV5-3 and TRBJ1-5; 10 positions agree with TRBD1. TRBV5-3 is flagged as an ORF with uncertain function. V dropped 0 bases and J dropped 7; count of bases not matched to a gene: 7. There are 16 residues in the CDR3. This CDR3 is CARSLGRQGAEQPQHF. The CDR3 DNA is TGTGCCAGAAGCTTGGGTCGACAGGGGGCCGAGCAGCCCCAGCATTTT.

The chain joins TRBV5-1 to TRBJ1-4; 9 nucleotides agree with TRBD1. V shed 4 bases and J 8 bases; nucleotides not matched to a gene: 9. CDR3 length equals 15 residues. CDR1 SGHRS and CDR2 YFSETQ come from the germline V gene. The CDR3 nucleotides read TGCGCCAGCAGCGCCGGGACAGGGCGTGGGGAAAAACTGTTTTTT. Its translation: CASSAGTGRGEKLFF.

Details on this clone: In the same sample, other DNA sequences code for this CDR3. This CDR3 is CASSPDPNQPQHF. CDR3 sequence (DNA): TGTGCCAGCTCACCCGACCCGAATCAGCCCCAGCATTTT. The chain links TRBV18 to TRBJ1-5; D is ambiguous. Trimming stripped 3 bases from V and 4 bases from J, with 7 bases between. Germline loops: CDR1 KGHSH, CDR2 LQKENI. CDR3 length equals 13 residues.

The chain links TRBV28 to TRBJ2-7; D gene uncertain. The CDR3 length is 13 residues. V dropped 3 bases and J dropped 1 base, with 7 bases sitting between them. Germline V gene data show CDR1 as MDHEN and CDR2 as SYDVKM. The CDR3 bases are TGTGCCAGCAGTTTTGGAATGTCCTACGAGCAGTACTTC. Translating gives CASSFGMSYEQYF.

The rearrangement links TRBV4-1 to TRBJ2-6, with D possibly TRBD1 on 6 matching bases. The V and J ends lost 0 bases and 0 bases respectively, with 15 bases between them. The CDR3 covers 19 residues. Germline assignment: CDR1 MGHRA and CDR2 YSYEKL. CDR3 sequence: CASSQDRAGVGSGANVLTF. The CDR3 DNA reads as TGCGCCAGCAGCCAAGATCGGGCAGGGGTGGGCTCTGGGGCCAACGTCCTGACTTTC.

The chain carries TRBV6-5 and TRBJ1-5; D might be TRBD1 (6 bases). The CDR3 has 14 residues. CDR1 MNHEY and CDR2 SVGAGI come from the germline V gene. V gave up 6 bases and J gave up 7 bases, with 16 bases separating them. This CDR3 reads CASRRTVGRQPQHF. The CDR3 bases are TGTGCCAGCAGGCGGACAGTGGGCCGGCAGCCCCAGCATTTT.

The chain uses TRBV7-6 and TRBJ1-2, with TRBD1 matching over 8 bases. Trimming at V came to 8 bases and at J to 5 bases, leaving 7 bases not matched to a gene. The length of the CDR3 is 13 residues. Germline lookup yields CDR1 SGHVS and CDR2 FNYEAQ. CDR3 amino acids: CASGSRGRYGYTF. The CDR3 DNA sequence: TGTGCCAGCGGGTCCAGGGGGCGATATGGCTACACCTTC.